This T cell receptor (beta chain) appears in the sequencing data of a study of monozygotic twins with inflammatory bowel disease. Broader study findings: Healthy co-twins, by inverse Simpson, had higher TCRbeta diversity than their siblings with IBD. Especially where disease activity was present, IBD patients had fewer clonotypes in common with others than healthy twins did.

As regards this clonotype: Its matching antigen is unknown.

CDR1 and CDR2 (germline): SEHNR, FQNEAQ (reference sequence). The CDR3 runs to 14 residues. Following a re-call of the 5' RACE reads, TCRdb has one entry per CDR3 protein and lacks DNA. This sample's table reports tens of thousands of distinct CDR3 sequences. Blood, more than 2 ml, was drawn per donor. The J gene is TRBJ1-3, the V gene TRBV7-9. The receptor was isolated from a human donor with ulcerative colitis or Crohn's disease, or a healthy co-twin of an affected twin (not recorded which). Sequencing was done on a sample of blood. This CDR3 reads CASSLGSAGNTIYF.